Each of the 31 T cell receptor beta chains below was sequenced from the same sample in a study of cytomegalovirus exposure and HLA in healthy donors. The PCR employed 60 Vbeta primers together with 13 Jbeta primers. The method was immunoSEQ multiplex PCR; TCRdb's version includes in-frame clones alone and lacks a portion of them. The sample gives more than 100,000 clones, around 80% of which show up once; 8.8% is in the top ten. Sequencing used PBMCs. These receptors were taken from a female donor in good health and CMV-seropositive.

The DNA of the CDR3 is TGTGCCATCAAATCTCCGTTCGGGTCCGAAAATGAGCAGTTCTTC. This sequence encodes CAIKSPFGSENEQFF. The gene calls are TRBV10-3 and TRBJ2-1, with no clear D. The CDR3 has 15 amino acids. V was shortened by 7 bases and J by 7 bases, with 20 bases between the two germline ends. Germline V gene lookup returns CDR1 ENHRY and CDR2 SYGVKD.

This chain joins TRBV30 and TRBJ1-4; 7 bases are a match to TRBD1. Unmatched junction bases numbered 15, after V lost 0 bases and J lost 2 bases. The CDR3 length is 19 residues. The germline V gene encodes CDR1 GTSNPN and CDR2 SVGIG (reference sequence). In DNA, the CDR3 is TGTGCCTGGAGTGTACGATTGGCAGGGGGAGGTTATACTAATGAAAAACTGTTTTTT. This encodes CAWSVRLAGGGYTNEKLFF.

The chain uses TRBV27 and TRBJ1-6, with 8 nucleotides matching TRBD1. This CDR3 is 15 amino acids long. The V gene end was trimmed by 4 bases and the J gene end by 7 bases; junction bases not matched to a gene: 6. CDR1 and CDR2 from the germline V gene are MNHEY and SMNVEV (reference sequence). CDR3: CASSSWTGTNSPLHF. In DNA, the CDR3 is TGTGCCAGCAGTTCCTGGACAGGGACCAATTCACCCCTCCACTTT.

CDR3 nucleotide sequence: TGTGCCAGCAGCCAAGATCCAGGGCGGATTAATTCACCCCTCCACTTT. Translated: CASSQDPGRINSPLHF. The chain links TRBV4-2 to TRBJ1-6; tentative D call: TRBD1 (5 bases). V was pared by 0 bases and J by 6 bases, with 12 bases between. Germline CDR1 is LGHNA and CDR2 is YNFKEQ. The CDR3 runs 16 residues.

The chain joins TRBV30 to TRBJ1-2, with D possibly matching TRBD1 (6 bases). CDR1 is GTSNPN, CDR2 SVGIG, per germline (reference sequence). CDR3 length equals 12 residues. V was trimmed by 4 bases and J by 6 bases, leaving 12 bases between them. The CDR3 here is CAWTAGDDGYTF. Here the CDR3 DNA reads TGTGCCTGGACGGCAGGGGACGATGGCTACACCTTC.

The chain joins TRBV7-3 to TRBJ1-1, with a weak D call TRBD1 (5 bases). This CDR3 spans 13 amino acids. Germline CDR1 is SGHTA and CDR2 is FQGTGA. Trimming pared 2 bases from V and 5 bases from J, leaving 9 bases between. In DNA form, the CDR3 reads TGTGCCAGCAGCTTAGACAGACAGACTGAAGCTTTCTTT. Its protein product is CASSLDRQTEAFF.

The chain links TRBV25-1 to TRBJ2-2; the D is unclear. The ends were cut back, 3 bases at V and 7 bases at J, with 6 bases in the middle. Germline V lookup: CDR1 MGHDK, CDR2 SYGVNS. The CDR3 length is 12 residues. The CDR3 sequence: CASSDRGGELFF. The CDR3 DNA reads TGTGCCAGCAGTGACCGCGGCGGGGAGCTGTTTTTT.

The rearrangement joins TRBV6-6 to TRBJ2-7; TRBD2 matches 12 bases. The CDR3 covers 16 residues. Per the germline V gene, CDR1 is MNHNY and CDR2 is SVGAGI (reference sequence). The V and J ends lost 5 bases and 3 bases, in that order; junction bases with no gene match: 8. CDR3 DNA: TGTGCCAGCAGTCCCCCACTAGCGGGGGGACTCTACGAGCAGTACTTC. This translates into CASSPPLAGGLYEQYF.

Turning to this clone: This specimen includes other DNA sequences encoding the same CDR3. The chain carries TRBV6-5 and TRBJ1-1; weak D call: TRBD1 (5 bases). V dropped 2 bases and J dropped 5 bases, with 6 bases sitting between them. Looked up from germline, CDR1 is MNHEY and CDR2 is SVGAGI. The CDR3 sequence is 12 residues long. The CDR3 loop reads CASSYAGTEAFF. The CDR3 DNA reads TGTGCCAGCAGTTACGCAGGGACTGAAGCTTTCTTT.

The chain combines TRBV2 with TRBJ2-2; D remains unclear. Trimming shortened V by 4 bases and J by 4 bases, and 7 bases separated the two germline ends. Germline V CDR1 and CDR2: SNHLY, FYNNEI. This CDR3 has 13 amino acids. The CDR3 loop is CASSGPGTGELFF. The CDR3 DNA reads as TGTGCCAGCAGTGGCCCCGGCACCGGGGAGCTGTTTTTT. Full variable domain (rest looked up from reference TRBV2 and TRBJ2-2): EPEVTQTPSHQVTQMGQEVILRCVPISNHLYFYWYRQILGQKVEFLVSFYNNEISEKSEIFDDQFSVERPDGSNFTLKIRSTKLEDSAMYFCASSGPGTGELFFGEGSRLTVL.

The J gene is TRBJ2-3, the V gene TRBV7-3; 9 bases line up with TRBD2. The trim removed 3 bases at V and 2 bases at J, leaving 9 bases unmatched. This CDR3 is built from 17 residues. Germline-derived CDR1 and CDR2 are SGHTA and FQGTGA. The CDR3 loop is CASSLGLSGGLTDTQYF. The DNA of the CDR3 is TGTGCCAGCAGCTTGGGTTTAAGCGGGGGGCTCACAGATACGCAGTATTTT.

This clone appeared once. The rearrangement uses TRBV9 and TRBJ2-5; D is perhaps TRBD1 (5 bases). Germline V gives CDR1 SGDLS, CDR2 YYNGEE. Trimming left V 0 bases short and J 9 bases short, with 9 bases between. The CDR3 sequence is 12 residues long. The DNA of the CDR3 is TGTGCCAGCAGCGTAGGTCAGGGCCCCCAGTACTTC. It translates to CASSVGQGPQYF.

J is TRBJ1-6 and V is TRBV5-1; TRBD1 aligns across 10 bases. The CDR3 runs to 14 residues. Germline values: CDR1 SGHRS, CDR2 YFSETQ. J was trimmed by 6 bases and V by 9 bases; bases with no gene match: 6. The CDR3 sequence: CANPRTGGNSPLHF. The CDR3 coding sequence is TGCGCCAACCCGAGGACAGGGGGTAATTCACCCCTCCACTTT. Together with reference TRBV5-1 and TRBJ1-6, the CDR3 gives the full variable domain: KAGVTQTPRYLIKTRGQQVTLSCSPISGHRSVSWYQQTPGQGLQFLFEYFSETQRNKGNFPGRFSGRQFSNSRSEMNVSTLELGDSALYLCANPRTGGNSPLHFGNGTRLTVT.

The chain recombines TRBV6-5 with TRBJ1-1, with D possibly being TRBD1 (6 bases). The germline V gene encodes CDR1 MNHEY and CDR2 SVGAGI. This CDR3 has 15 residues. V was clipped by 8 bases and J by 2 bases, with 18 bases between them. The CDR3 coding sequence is TGTGCCAGCGAAGATTCCGGGACACTAAACACTGAAGCTTTCTTT. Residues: CASEDSGTLNTEAFF.

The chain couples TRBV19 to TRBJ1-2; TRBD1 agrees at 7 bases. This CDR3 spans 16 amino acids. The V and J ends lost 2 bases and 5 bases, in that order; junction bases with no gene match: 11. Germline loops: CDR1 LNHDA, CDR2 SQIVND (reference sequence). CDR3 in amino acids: CASSIPGTATVYGYTF. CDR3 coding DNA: TGTGCCAGTAGTATACCCGGGACAGCCACCGTTTATGGCTACACCTTC. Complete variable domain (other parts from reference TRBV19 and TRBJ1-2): DGGITQSPKYLFRKEGQNVTLSCEQNLNHDAMYWYRQDPGQGLRLIYYSQIVNDFQKGDIAEGYSVSREKKESFPLTVTSAQKNPTAFYLCASSIPGTATVYGYTFGSGTRLTVV.

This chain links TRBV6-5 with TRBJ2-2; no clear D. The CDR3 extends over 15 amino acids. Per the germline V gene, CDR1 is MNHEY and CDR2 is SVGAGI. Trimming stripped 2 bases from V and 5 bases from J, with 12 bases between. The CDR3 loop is CASSYRRARTGELFF. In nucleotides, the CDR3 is TGTGCCAGCAGTTACCGCCGCGCCCGGACCGGGGAGCTGTTTTTT.

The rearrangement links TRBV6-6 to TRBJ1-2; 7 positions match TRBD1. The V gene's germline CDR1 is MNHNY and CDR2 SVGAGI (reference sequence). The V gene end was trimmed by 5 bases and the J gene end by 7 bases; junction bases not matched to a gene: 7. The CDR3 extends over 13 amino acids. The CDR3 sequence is CASSPDREGGYTF. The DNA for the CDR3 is TGTGCCAGCAGTCCAGACAGGGAAGGTGGCTACACCTTC.

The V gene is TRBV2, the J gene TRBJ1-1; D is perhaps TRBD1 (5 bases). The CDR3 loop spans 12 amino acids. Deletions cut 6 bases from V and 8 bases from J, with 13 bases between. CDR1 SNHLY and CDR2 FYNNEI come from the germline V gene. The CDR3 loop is CASRDGPGEAFF. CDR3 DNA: TGTGCCAGCAGAGATGGTCCAGGGGAAGCTTTCTTT.

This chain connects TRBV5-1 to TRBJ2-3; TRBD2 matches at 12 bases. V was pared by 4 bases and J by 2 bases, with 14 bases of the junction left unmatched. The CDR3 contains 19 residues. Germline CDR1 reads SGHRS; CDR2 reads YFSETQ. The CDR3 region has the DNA TGCGCCAGCAGCGGGGGGACTAGCGGGCGTCCCCACCTCACAGATACGCAGTATTTT. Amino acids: CASSGGTSGRPHLTDTQYF.

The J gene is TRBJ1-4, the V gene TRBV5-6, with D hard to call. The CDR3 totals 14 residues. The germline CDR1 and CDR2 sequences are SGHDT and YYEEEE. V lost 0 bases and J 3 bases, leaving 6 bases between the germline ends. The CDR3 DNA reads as TGTGCCAGCAGCTTGGTCCAGTCTAATGAAAAACTGTTTTTT. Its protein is CASSLVQSNEKLFF.

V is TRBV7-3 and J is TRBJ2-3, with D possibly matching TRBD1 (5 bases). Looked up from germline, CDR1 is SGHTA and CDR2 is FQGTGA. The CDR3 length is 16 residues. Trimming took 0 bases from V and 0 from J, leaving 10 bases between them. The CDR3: CASSLTGGASTDTQYF. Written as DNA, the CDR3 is TGTGCCAGCAGCTTAACGGGTGGGGCTAGCACAGATACGCAGTATTTT.

The CDR3 here is CASSLTVARGLAGDEQFF. In DNA form, the CDR3 reads TGTGCCAGCAGCTTAACTGTCGCTCGAGGACTAGCGGGTGATGAGCAGTTCTTC. V is TRBV7-3 and J is TRBJ2-1; 11 bases match TRBD2. This CDR3 is built from 18 residues. The junction had 12 bases not matched to a gene; V was cut back by 0 bases and J by 8 bases. Germline V gene data show CDR1 as SGHTA and CDR2 as FQGTGA.

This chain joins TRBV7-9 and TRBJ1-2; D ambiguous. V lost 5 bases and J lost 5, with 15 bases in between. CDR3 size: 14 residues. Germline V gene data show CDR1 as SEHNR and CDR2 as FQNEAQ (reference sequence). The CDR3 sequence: CASSPVQRVYGYTF. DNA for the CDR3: TGTGCCAGCAGCCCCGTACAGAGGGTTTATGGCTACACCTTC.

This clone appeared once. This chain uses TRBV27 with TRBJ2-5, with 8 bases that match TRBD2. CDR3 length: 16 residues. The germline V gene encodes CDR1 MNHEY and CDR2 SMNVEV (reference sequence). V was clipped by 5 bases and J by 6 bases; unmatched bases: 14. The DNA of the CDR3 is TGTGCCAGCAGTCCCCCGGATAGCGGGGTTAAAAAGACCCAGTACTTC. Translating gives CASSPPDSGVKKTQYF.

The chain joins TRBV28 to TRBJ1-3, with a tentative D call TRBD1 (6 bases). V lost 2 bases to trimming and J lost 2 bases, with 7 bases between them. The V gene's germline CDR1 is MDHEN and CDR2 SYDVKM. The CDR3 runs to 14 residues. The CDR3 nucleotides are TGTGCCAGCAGTTTAACAGGGCCTGGAAACACCATATATTTT. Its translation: CASSLTGPGNTIYF.

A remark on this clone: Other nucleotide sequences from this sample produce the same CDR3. This CDR3 is CASSNRWTLDGYTF. The CDR3 coding sequence is TGTGCCAGTAGTAATCGCTGGACACTTGATGGCTACACCTTC. The chain recombines TRBV19 with TRBJ1-2, with D possibly being TRBD1 (5 bases). Germline V gives CDR1 LNHDA, CDR2 SQIVND (reference sequence). V was cut by 4 bases and J by 6 bases, with 15 bases left in between. The CDR3 sequence is 14 residues long.

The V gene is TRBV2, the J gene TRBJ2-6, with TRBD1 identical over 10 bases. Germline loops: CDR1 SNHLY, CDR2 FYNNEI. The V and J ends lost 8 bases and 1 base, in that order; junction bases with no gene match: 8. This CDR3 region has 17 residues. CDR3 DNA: TGTGCCAGCCCAAGACAGGGGGCTATGTCTGGGGCCAACGTCCTGACTTTC. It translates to CASPRQGAMSGANVLTF.

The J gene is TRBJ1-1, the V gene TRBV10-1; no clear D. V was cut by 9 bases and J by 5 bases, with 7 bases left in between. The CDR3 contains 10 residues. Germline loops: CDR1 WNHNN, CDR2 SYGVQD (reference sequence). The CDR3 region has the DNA TGCGCCAGGAGGCGAACTGAAGCTTTCTTT. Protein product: CARRRTEAFF.

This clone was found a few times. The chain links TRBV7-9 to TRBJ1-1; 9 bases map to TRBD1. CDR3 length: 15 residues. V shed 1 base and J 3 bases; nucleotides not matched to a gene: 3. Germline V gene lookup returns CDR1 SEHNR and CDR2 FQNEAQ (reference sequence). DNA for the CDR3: TGTGCCAGCAGCTTAGGGGACAGGGCGGACACTGAAGCTTTCTTT. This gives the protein CASSLGDRADTEAFF.

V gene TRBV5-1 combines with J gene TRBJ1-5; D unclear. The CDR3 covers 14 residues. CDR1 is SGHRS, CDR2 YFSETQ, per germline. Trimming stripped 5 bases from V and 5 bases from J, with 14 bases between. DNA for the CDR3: TGCGCCAGCAGGCTCAAGCCAATGGATCAGCCCCAGCATTTT. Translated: CASRLKPMDQPQHF.

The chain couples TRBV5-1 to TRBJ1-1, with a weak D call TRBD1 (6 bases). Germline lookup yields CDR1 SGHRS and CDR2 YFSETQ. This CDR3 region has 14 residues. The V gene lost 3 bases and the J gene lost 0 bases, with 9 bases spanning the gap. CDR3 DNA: TGCGCCAGCAGCTCGACAGGCATGAACACTGAAGCTTTCTTT. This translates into CASSSTGMNTEAFF.